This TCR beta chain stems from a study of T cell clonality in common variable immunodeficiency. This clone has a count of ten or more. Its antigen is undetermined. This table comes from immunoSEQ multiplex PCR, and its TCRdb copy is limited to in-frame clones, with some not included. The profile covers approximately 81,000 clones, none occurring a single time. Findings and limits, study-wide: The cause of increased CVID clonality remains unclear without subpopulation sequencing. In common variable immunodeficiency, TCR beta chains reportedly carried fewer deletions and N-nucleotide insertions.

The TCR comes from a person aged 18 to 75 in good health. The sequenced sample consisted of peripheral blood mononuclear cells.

The covered CDR3 bases are TGTGCCAGTAGTATAAGTCAAGCGGCTTATCAGCCC. Its translation: CASSISQAAYQP. The complete CDR3 reads CASSISQAAYQPQHF. This chain uses TRBV19 with TRBJ1-5, with no clear D. The observed sequence ends 3 residues before the CDR3 terminus, with the missing tail filled in from the germline J gene. The V and J ends lost 2 bases and 5 bases respectively, with 13 bases between them. The CDR3 extends over 15 amino acids. CDR1 LNHDA and CDR2 SQIVND come from the germline V gene (reference sequence).